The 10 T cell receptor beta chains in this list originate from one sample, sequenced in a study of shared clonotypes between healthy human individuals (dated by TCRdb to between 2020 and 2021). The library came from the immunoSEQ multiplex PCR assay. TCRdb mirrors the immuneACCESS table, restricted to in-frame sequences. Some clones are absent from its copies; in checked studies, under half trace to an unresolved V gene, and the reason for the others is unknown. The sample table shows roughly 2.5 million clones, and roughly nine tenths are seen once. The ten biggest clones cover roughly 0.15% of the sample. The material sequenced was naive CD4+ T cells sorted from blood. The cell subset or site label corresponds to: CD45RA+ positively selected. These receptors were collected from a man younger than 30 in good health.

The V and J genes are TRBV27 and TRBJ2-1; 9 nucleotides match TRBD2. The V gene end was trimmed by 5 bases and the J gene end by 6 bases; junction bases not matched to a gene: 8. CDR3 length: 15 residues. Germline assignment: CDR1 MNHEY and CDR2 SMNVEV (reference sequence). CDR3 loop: CASSLRTSAINEQFF. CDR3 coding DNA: TGTGCCAGCAGTCTCCGGACTAGCGCAATCAATGAGCAGTTCTTC.

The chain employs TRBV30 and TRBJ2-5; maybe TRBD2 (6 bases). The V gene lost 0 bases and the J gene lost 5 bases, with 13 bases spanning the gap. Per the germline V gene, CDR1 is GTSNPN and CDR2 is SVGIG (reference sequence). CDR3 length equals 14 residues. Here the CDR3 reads CAWSVPGGLETQYF. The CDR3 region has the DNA TGTGCCTGGAGTGTACCCGGAGGGTTGGAGACCCAGTACTTC.

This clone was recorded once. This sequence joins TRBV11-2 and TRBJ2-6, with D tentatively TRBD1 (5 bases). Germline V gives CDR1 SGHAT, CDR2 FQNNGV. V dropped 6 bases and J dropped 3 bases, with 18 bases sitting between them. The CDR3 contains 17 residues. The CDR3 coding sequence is TGTGCCAGCAGAGGGGCGACTTCAGTCTTTGGGGCCAACGTCCTGACTTTC. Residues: CASRGATSVFGANVLTF. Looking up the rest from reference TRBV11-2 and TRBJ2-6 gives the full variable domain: EAGVAQSPRYKIIEKRQSVAFWCNPISGHATLYWYQQILGQGPKLLIQFQNNGVVDDSQLPKDRFSAERLKGVDSTLKIQPAKLEDSAVYLCASRGATSVFGANVLTFGAGSRLTVL.

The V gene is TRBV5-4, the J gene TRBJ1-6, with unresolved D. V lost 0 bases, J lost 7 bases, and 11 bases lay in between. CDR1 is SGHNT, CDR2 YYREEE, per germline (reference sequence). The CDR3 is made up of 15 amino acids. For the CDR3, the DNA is TGTGCCAGCAGCTTGGACAGACTAAGCAATTCACCCCTCCACTTT. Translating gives CASSLDRLSNSPLHF.

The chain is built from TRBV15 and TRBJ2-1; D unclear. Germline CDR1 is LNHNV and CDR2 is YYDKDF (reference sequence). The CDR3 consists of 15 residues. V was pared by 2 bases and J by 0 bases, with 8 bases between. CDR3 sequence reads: CATSRKPASYNEQFF. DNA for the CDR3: TGTGCCACCAGCAGAAAGCCTGCCTCCTACAATGAGCAGTTCTTC.

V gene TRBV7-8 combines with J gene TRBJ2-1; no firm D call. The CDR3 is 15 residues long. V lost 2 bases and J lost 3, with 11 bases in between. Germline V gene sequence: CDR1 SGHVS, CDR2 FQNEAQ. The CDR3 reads CASSLNLFDYNEQFF. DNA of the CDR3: TGTGCCAGCAGCTTAAATTTATTCGACTACAATGAGCAGTTCTTC.

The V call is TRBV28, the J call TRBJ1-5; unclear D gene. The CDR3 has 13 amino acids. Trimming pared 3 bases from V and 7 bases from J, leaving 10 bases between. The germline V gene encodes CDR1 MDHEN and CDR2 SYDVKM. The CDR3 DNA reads TGTGCCAGCAGTTTGTACATTAGACAGCCCCAGCATTTT. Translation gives CASSLYIRQPQHF.

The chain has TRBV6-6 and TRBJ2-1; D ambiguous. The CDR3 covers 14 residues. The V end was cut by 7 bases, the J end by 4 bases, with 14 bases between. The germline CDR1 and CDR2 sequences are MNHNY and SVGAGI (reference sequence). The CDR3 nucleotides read TGTGCCAGCACCGAACGGGTGCTGTACAATGAGCAGTTCTTC. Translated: CASTERVLYNEQFF.

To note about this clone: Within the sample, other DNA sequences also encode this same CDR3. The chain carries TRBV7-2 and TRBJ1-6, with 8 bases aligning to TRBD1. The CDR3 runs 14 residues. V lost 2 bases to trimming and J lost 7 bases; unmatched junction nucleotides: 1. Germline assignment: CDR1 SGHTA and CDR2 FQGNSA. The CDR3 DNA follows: TGTGCCAGCAGCTTACAGGGGGCGAATTCACCCCTCCACTTT. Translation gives CASSLQGANSPLHF.

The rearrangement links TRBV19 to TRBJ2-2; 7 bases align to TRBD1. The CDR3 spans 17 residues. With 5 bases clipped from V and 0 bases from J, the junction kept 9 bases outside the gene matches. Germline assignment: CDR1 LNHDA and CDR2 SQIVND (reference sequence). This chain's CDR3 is CASSPSETGANTGELFF. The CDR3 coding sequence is TGTGCCAGTAGTCCCAGTGAAACAGGGGCGAACACCGGGGAGCTGTTTTTT. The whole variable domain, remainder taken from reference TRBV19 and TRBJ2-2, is DGGITQSPKYLFRKEGQNVTLSCEQNLNHDAMYWYRQDPGQGLRLIYYSQIVNDFQKGDIAEGYSVSREKKESFPLTVTSAQKNPTAFYLCASSPSETGANTGELFFGEGSRLTVL.